The source of this T cell receptor beta chain is a study of human T cells and chemical hapten exposure. Study information: Researchers reported sensitizing an approximately 2 cm by approximately 2 cm upper inner arm skin site with 2% DPC. Per-sample TCR yield variation was attributed mainly to small pooled library volume differences.

Germline V gene lookup returns CDR1 LNHDA and CDR2 SQIVND (reference sequence). Trimming took off 6 bases at V and 2 bases at J, with 15 bases between the two ends. The CDR3 is 15 residues long. Time point denoted: pre-sensitization, week 0. As for treatment: therapeutic diphenylcyclopropenone sensitization with weekly scalp DPC. Individual cDNA molecules (in the library) carried attached unique molecular identifiers. TCRdb processed the RACE reads anew with MiXCR; each CDR3 protein has one entry. The repertoire holds about 80,000 distinct CDR3 sequences, with about 14% as singletons. This clonotype was counted only a few times. Its antigen is not known. Study results and caveats: No shift was seen in TCRs above 1 in 1000 frequency with DPC sensitization.

This sequence joins TRBV19 and TRBJ2-3; D remains ambiguous. The origin of this receptor is a woman in her forties or fifties with alopecia areata. Some clones in this sample may be carry-over from other donors' samples. The source was whole blood, collected in connection with sensitization to the hapten diphenylcyclopropenone (DPC). The CDR3 region has the DNA TGTGCCAGTAGCCATTCTAGATCCCCCACAGATACGCAGTATTTT. Translation: CASSHSRSPTDTQYF.